This is a list of T cell receptor beta chains from one sample in a study of shared clonotypes between healthy human individuals. The data were produced by immunoSEQ multiplex PCR, yet TCRdb's version contains in-frame clones alone and is incomplete. The sample carries a few million clones, just under 95% recorded once. The specimen sequenced was naive CD8+ T cells from PBMCs. The receptors derive from a man aged 18 to 29 in good health. Some clones in this sample may be carry-over from other donors' samples. The CDR3 runs from the conserved cysteine through the conserved F or W. Fields, in order: J gene, D gene, V gene, CDR3 protein, CDR3 DNA. D genes are given only for firm matches.

TRBJ1-4 | TRBD1 | TRBV28 | CASSIGQGHGKLFF | TGTGCCAGCAGTATCGGACAGGGGCACGGAAAACTGTTTTTT
TRBJ2-7 | . | TRBV10-1 | CASSEQGGNGEQYF | TGCGCCAGCAGTGAGCAGGGGGGCAATGGAGAGCAGTACTTC
TRBJ2-7 | . | TRBV4-3 | CASSQDRAKRYEQYF | TGCGCCAGCAGCCAAGACAGGGCCAAACGCTACGAGCAGTACTTC
TRBJ1-5 | . | TRBV27 | CASTLRAGNQPQHF | TGTGCCAGCACCCTCCGGGCCGGCAATCAGCCCCAGCATTTT
TRBJ2-5 | TRBD2 | TRBV27 | CASRRTSGQETQYF | TGTGCCAGCAGGCGGACTAGCGGACAAGAGACCCAGTACTTC
TRBJ2-7 | TRBD1 | TRBV6-6 | CASSNPDRDYEQYF | TGTGCCAGCAGTAACCCTGACAGGGACTACGAGCAGTACTTC
TRBJ1-1 | . | TRBV7-2 | CASSLGVGTLNTEAFF | TGTGCCAGCAGCTTAGGTGTTGGTACACTAAACACTGAAGCTTTCTTT
TRBJ2-1 | . | TRBV4-1 | CASSQVITIHPSYNEQFF | TGCGCCAGCAGCCAAGTAATTACCATCCACCCCTCCTACAATGAGCAGTTCTTC
TRBJ1-2 | TRBD1 | TRBV27 | CASSSYGGQDGYGYTF | TGTGCCAGCAGTTCCTACGGGGGACAGGATGGATATGGCTACACCTTC
TRBJ2-2 | TRBD1 | TRBV6-1 | CASRDRANTGELFF | TGTGCCAGCAGGGACAGGGCGAACACCGGGGAGCTGTTTTTT
TRBJ2-7 | . | TRBV27 | CASGRATYEQYF | TGTGCCAGCGGTCGGGCGACCTACGAGCAGTACTTC
TRBJ1-2 | . | TRBV29-1 | CSVESEANYGYTF | TGCAGCGTTGAAAGCGAAGCTAACTATGGCTACACCTTC
TRBJ2-2 | TRBD2 | TRBV6-5 | CASSSGRDTGELFF | TGTGCCAGCTCTAGCGGGAGGGACACCGGGGAGCTGTTTTTT
TRBJ2-7 | TRBD2 | TRBV27 | CASSPRGGGRYEQYF | TGTGCCAGCAGCCCACGAGGAGGCGGGAGATACGAGCAGTACTTC
TRBJ2-5 | . | TRBV7-9 | CASRAFGEQETQYF | TGTGCCAGCAGAGCGTTTGGGGAACAAGAGACCCAGTACTTC
TRBJ1-1 | . | TRBV6-5 | CASSYSPAQNTEAFF | TGTGCCAGCAGTTACTCACCGGCCCAGAACACTGAAGCTTTCTTT
TRBJ2-7 | . | TRBV4-2 | CASSQDGDEQYF | TGTGCCAGCAGCCAAGATGGGGACGAGCAGTACTTC
TRBJ1-4 | . | TRBV7-6 | CASSLLPDAKLFF | TGTGCCAGCAGCCTACTCCCGGATGCAAAACTGTTTTTT
TRBJ2-7 | . | TRBV10-3 | CAISDETEAYEQYF | TGTGCCATCAGTGACGAGACAGAGGCCTACGAGCAGTACTTC
TRBJ2-2 | . | TRBV7-9 | CASTNSKGSGTGELFF | TGTGCCAGCACCAATTCCAAGGGGTCTGGCACCGGGGAGCTGTTTTTT
TRBJ2-7 | . | TRBV5-4 | CASSPGLAPYEQYF | TGTGCCAGCAGCCCGGGGCTAGCCCCTTACGAGCAGTACTTC
TRBJ1-1 | . | TRBV2 | CASSEGLKGTNTEAFF | TGTGCCAGCAGTGAAGGGCTGAAGGGGACGAACACTGAAGCTTTCTTT
TRBJ2-7 | TRBD1 | TRBV19 | CASSMVAGQAYEQYF | TGTGCCAGTAGTATGGTTGCCGGACAGGCTTACGAGCAGTACTTC
TRBJ2-3 | . | TRBV9 | CASSNDDGYTDTQYF | TGTGCCAGCAGCAATGATGACGGGTACACAGATACGCAGTATTTT
TRBJ2-2 | . | TRBV5-1 | CASSLIPRDTGELFF | TGCGCCAGCAGCTTGATCCCCCGGGACACCGGGGAGCTGTTTTTT